A single sample gave rise to the 4 T cell receptor beta chains below, sequenced in a study of Ad26.COV2.S vaccination and SARS-CoV-2 variants. Sample treatment: approximately 18 received Ad26.COV2.S at low or high dose, single or two shots; a few received placebo; per-sample allocation not given. Each sample was drawn 63 days after the first injection (of vaccine or placebo). TCRdb keeps only in-frame clones here, not all; method: immunoSEQ multiplex PCR. The sample consists of some 410,000 clones, about 90% of them appearing once. This specimen consisted of peripheral blood, obtained in a trial of Ad26.COV2.S vaccine versus placebo. These receptors originate from a person between 18 and 65 years old who received the Ad26.COV2.S COVID-19 vaccine or a placebo.

The chain links TRBV3-1 (or the pseudogene TRBV3-2) to TRBJ2-3; 9 bases align to TRBD2. This CDR3 contains 16 residues. J was trimmed by 5 bases and V by 4 bases; bases with no gene match: 10. CDR1 and CDR2 (germline): LGHDT, YNNKEL (reference sequence). CDR3: CASSLLAGGREDTQYF. In DNA, the CDR3 is TGTGCCAGCAGCCTACTGGCGGGGGGGCGGGAAGATACGCAGTATTTT.

V and J are TRBV9 and TRBJ2-5; 11 bases line up with TRBD1. This CDR3 comprises 15 residues. Germline loops: CDR1 SGDLS, CDR2 YYNGEE. The V and J ends lost 4 bases and 5 bases, in that order; junction bases with no gene match: 7. CDR3 loop: CASSHGQGARETQYF. Here the CDR3 DNA reads TGTGCCAGCAGCCATGGACAGGGGGCAAGGGAGACCCAGTACTTC.

The chain is built from TRBV5-1 and TRBJ2-1; 11 bases match TRBD2. Germline V gene data show CDR1 as SGHRS and CDR2 as YFSETQ. The CDR3 spans 15 residues. Trimming removed 4 bases from V and 9 bases from J; junction bases left unmatched: 9. The DNA for the CDR3 is TGCGCCAGCAGCAATATAGCGGGGGGGACTGGTGAGCAGTTCTTC. This encodes CASSNIAGGTGEQFF.

The genes are TRBV11-3 and TRBJ2-7; D may be TRBD2 (6 bases). Trimming shortened V by 6 bases and J by 7 bases, and 13 bases separated the two germline ends. Germline CDR1 SGHNT, CDR2 YENEEA. The CDR3 is 12 residues long. The CDR3 here is CASRGLSGEQYF. In nucleotides, the CDR3 is TGTGCCAGCAGGGGGCTCAGCGGGGAGCAGTACTTC.